The next 21 T cell receptor beta chains were all read from a single sample in a study of cytomegalovirus exposure and HLA in healthy donors. The PCR contained 60 Vbeta and 13 Jbeta primers. Assay used: immunoSEQ multiplex PCR; TCRdb lists only in-frame clones, some missing. Its table lists 140,000 to 150,000 clones. The sample consisted of PBMCs. Receptors originate from a male donor in good health and CMV-seronegative.

This rearrangement joins TRBV4-2 to TRBJ1-2; no definite D call. Germline CDR1 is LGHNA and CDR2 is YNFKEQ. V shed 4 bases and J shed 7 bases, with 13 bases lying between them. CDR3 size: 13 residues. As DNA, the CDR3 is TGTGCCAGCAGCCCGAACATGGGAGTTGGCTACACCTTC. Translation: CASSPNMGVGYTF.

This chain connects TRBV5-6 to TRBJ2-1, with TRBD1 matching 12 bases. This CDR3 is built from 14 residues. J was trimmed by 9 bases and V by 4 bases; bases with no gene match: 5. Germline CDR1 and CDR2: SGHDT and YYEEEE. The CDR3 here is CASSGDRGLGEQFF. The DNA for the CDR3 is TGTGCCAGCAGCGGGGACAGGGGGCTCGGTGAGCAGTTCTTC.

The gene calls are TRBV7-2 and TRBJ1-2, with 8 bases identical to TRBD1. The CDR3 loop spans 18 amino acids. Trimming cost V 1 base and J 8 bases; bases outside gene matches: 18. Germline V gene sequence: CDR1 SGHTA, CDR2 FQGNSA. The CDR3 spells CASSLDQRILMTGVGYTF. The CDR3 DNA is TGTGCCAGCAGCTTAGACCAGCGAATATTGATGACAGGGGTCGGCTACACCTTC.

This sequence joins TRBV6-5 and TRBJ2-7; D is possibly TRBD2 (5 bases). Between the trimmed V and J ends, which lost 4 bases and 2 bases, there was a span of 18 bases. Germline CDR1 MNHEY, CDR2 SVGAGI. The CDR3 is 16 amino acids. The CDR3 protein is CASSLSELRATYEQYF. The DNA of the CDR3 is TGTGCCAGCAGTTTATCAGAATTGAGGGCTACCTACGAGCAGTACTTC.

This rearrangement joins TRBV5-1 to TRBJ2-3, with TRBD2 identical over 11 bases. V lost 0 bases and J lost 2; bases outside the gene matches: 8. CDR3 length equals 18 residues. Germline loops: CDR1 SGHRS, CDR2 YFSETQ. In DNA, the CDR3 is TGCGCCAGCAGCTTGGTAGGTAGCGGGAGGGCCTCCACAGATACGCAGTATTTT. Amino acid sequence: CASSLVGSGRASTDTQYF.

This chain joins TRBV4-3 and TRBJ1-3; unclear D gene. This CDR3 spans 13 amino acids. Trimming stripped 4 bases from V and 3 bases from J, with 7 bases between. CDR1 and CDR2 from the germline V gene are LGHNA and YSLEER. CDR3 coding DNA: TGCGCCAGCAGCCCTTCAGATGGAAACACCATATATTTT. Translation gives CASSPSDGNTIYF.

V gene TRBV7-2 combines with J gene TRBJ2-2; 10 nucleotides align to TRBD2. This CDR3 has 15 residues. Germline-derived CDR1 and CDR2 are SGHTA and FQGNSA. The V segment lost 6 bases and the J segment 7 bases; nucleotides outside the gene matches: 8. CDR3 nucleotides: TGTGCCAGCAGTGATCAGCGGGGGGGCATCGGGGAGCTGTTTTTT. Its translation: CASSDQRGGIGELFF.

The rearrangement uses TRBV9 and TRBJ2-5; 10 positions agree with TRBD2. The ends lost 3 bases at V and 5 bases at J; junction bases unmatched: 10. Looked up from germline, CDR1 is SGDLS and CDR2 is YYNGEE. The CDR3 extends over 16 amino acids. The CDR3 DNA follows: TGTGCCAGCAGCGCTGGACTAGCGGAGACCGGCGAGACCCAGTACTTC. Its protein product is CASSAGLAETGETQYF. The whole variable domain, filled in from reference TRBV9 and TRBJ2-5, reads DSGVTQTPKHLITATGQRVTLRCSPRSGDLSVYWYQQSLDQGLQFLIQYYNGEERAKGNILERFSAQQFPDLHSELNLSSLELGDSALYFCASSAGLAETGETQYFGPGTRLLVL.

The J gene is TRBJ2-7, the V gene TRBV28; D unresolved. V lost 4 bases and J 4 bases, leaving 11 bases between the germline ends. The CDR3 sequence is 13 residues long. CDR1 and CDR2 (germline): MDHEN, SYDVKM. The CDR3 is CASSCWRLYEQYF. For the CDR3, the DNA is TGTGCCAGCAGTTGCTGGCGACTTTACGAGCAGTACTTC. The whole variable domain, remainder taken from reference TRBV28 and TRBJ2-7, is DVKVTQSSRYLVKRTGEKVFLECVQDMDHENMFWYRQDPGLGLRLIYFSYDVKMKEKGDIPEGYSVSREKKERFSLILESASTNQTSMYLCASSCWRLYEQYFGPGTRLTVT.

This chain connects TRBV5-1 to TRBJ2-5; maybe TRBD1 (5 bases). CDR3 length: 13 amino acids. V was cut by 2 bases and J by 5 bases, with 10 bases left in between. Germline V gene sequence: CDR1 SGHRS, CDR2 YFSETQ. In DNA form, the CDR3 reads TGCGCCAGCAGCTTTACAGGCCCGGAGACCCAGTACTTC. Translation gives CASSFTGPETQYF.

The CDR3: CASRRTSGTYNEQFF. The CDR3 region has the DNA TGTGCCAGCAGAAGGACTAGCGGGACTTACAATGAGCAGTTCTTC. The chain carries TRBV2 and TRBJ2-1; TRBD2 matches at 12 bases. With V trimmed by 6 bases and J by 4 bases, 4 bases remained unmatched. CDR1 is SNHLY and CDR2 is FYNNEI in the germline V gene. The CDR3 is 15 amino acids.

The chain employs TRBV6-5 and TRBJ2-1; D not certain. Trimming left V 2 bases short and J 5 bases short, with 10 bases between. The CDR3 contains 14 residues. Germline CDR1 MNHEY, CDR2 SVGAGI. CDR3 residues: CASSYGSRNNEQFF. In DNA form, the CDR3 reads TGTGCCAGCAGTTACGGTTCCAGAAACAATGAGCAGTTCTTC.

CDR3 region: CASRGVSGRAEREQYF. The CDR3 region has the DNA TGTGCCAGCAGGGGGGTAAGCGGGAGGGCCGAAAGGGAGCAGTACTTC. The chain combines TRBV11-3 with TRBJ2-7; TRBD2 agrees at 10 bases. Per germline, CDR1 SGHNT and CDR2 YENEEA. The V gene end was trimmed by 6 bases and the J gene end by 7 bases; junction bases not matched to a gene: 15. There are 16 residues in the CDR3.

This chain joins TRBV5-6 and TRBJ2-2; 8 bases are shared with TRBD1. Germline V lookup: CDR1 SGHDT, CDR2 YYEEEE. The V and J ends lost 3 bases and 1 base, in that order; junction bases with no gene match: 8. This CDR3 has 17 residues. The CDR3 reads CASSYTPGTGNTGELFF. The CDR3 nucleotides are TGTGCCAGCAGCTATACTCCCGGGACAGGGAACACCGGGGAGCTGTTTTTT. Full variable domain (rest looked up from reference TRBV5-6 and TRBJ2-2): DAGVTQSPTHLIKTRGQQVTLRCSPKSGHDTVSWYQQALGQGPQFIFQYYEEEERQRGNFPDRFSGHQFPNYSSELNVNALLLGDSALYLCASSYTPGTGNTGELFFGEGSRLTVL.

This chain connects TRBV5-1 to TRBJ2-3; TRBD2 agrees at 11 bases. This CDR3 has 15 amino acids. J lost 0 bases, V lost 6 bases, and 3 bases had no gene match. Germline assignment: CDR1 SGHRS and CDR2 YFSETQ. The CDR3 here is CASTLAGESTDTQYF. CDR3 bases: TGCGCCAGCACACTAGCGGGAGAAAGCACAGATACGCAGTATTTT.

The genes are TRBV30 and TRBJ1-5, with a weak D call TRBD1 (6 bases). In germline, CDR1 is GTSNPN, CDR2 SVGIG (reference sequence). The CDR3 length is 13 residues. The V and J ends lost 2 bases and 4 bases respectively, with 9 bases between them. The CDR3 sequence: CAWSTTGNQPQHF. The CDR3 coding sequence is TGTGCCTGGAGTACGACAGGAAATCAGCCCCAGCATTTT.

The rearrangement joins TRBV5-6 to TRBJ1-5; D remains unclear. V lost 1 base and J lost 5, with 4 bases in between. Germline V lookup: CDR1 SGHDT, CDR2 YYEEEE. The CDR3 is 12 residues long. CDR3 protein: CASSLPDQPQHF. CDR3 nucleotide sequence: TGTGCCAGCAGCTTGCCGGATCAGCCCCAGCATTTT.

The chain recombines TRBV7-8 with TRBJ2-7, with 8 bases lining up with TRBD2. Trimming took 1 base from V and 6 from J; bases not matched to a gene: 14. The germline gives CDR1 SGHVS, CDR2 FQNEAQ. The CDR3 runs to 17 residues. The CDR3 protein is CASSLGDRPGGPGEQYF. Here the CDR3 DNA reads TGTGCCAGCAGCTTAGGGGATCGGCCGGGAGGGCCAGGCGAGCAGTACTTC.

The chain carries TRBV14 and TRBJ2-7; D might be TRBD1 (6 bases). The germline V and J ends were trimmed by 0 bases and 8 bases, with 14 bases remaining between them. This CDR3 has 14 residues. Germline assignment: CDR1 SGHDN and CDR2 FVKESK. CDR3 coding DNA: TGTGCCAGCAGCCAAGAGGGGACACGACGCCAGCAGTACTTC. As protein: CASSQEGTRRQQYF.

The rearrangement links TRBV7-2 to TRBJ2-3, with TRBD2 as a possible D gene (6 bases). CDR1 and CDR2 from the germline V gene are SGHTA and FQGNSA. The CDR3 is 14 residues long. V gave up 3 bases and J gave up 2 bases, with 9 bases separating them. CDR3: CASSFGGDTDTQYF. The CDR3 DNA follows: TGTGCCAGCAGCTTCGGGGGTGACACAGATACGCAGTATTTT.

The J gene is TRBJ2-3, the V gene TRBV5-1, with 10 nucleotides matching TRBD2. The V and J ends lost 4 bases and 2 bases, in that order; junction bases with no gene match: 7. Germline V lookup: CDR1 SGHRS, CDR2 YFSETQ. There are 16 residues in the CDR3. CDR3 region: CASSRRLAGSTDTQYF. DNA of the CDR3: TGCGCCAGCAGCCGCAGACTAGCGGGTTCCACAGATACGCAGTATTTT.